The source of this T cell receptor beta chain is a study of T cell responses to AZD1222 COVID-19 vaccine. The CDR3 has 17 amino acids. V dropped 0 bases and J dropped 5 bases, with 16 bases sitting between them. Germline CDR1 is LGHDT and CDR2 is YNNKEL (reference sequence). Generated by immunoSEQ multiplex PCR, the TCRdb table keeps only in-frame clones and is missing some. The table records 75,000 to 100,000 clones, roughly nine tenths of them present only once. Study-level findings and limits: Clonal diversity may have been underestimated in mostly white British donors. The study found vaccine-associated CD4 TCRs spanning spike, dominant at 160-218 and 743-854.

As to this clone: The target antigen is unknown.

Sequencing used peripheral blood, obtained on day 0 of AZD1222 vaccination. The chain couples TRBV3-1 (or the pseudogene TRBV3-2) to TRBJ1-4; D is possibly TRBD1 (5 bases). The TCR comes from an adult in good health. CDR3 in amino acids: CASSQDRGPGKNEKLFF. In DNA form, the CDR3 reads TGTGCCAGCAGCCAAGATAGGGGCCCGGGGAAGAATGAAAAACTGTTTTTT.